These T cell receptor beta chains were read from a single sample in a study of OX40 agonist ivuxolimab in advanced cancers. The method was immunoSEQ multiplex PCR; TCRdb's version includes in-frame clones alone and lacks a portion of them. The sample shows 30,000 to 40,000 clones, roughly nine tenths of them seen only once. Material: CD4+ or CD8+ T cells sorted from blood, obtained in a trial of the OX40 agonist ivuxolimab. The receptors shown here come from an adult with an advanced solid tumor such as melanoma, head and neck, liver or kidney cancer. CDR3s include the opening cysteine and the closing phenylalanine or tryptophan.

j_call v_call cdr3_aa
TRBJ1-6 TRBV6-5 CASWDRVSGSPLHF
TRBJ2-1 TRBV4-1 CASSQAGGSSNEQFF
TRBJ2-7 TRBV28 CASSLREIIPSALLYEQYF
TRBJ1-6 TRBV28 CASKGQKGPPHF
TRBJ2-3 TRBV30 CAFNGGTLTDTQYF
TRBJ2-3 TRBV28 CASRLKGDTQYF
TRBJ2-2 TRBV28 CASSLWGGTGELFF
TRBJ2-7 TRBV9 CASSAGTGYEQYF
TRBJ2-2 TRBV6-6 CASSHSRPHTGELFF
TRBJ2-2 TRBV7-6 CASSLAGRFPTGELFF
TRBJ2-5 TRBV28 CASSVPGQGAETQYF
TRBJ2-1 TRBV27 CASRRTREEQFF
TRBJ1-2 TRBV5-6 CASSLAGLAAYGYTF
TRBJ1-1 TRBV30 CAWSPTANTEAFF
TRBJ2-5 TRBV9 CASSVAGTAGETQYF
TRBJ1-2 TRBV6-1 CASSEPGGYGYTF
TRBJ1-1 TRBV5-1 CASRPPPGNTEAFF
TRBJ2-7 TRBV6-5 CASKHYYEQYF
TRBJ1-3 TRBV14 CASSQLDSGNTIYF
TRBJ1-5 TRBV27 CASKPSGQGAGSNQPQHF
TRBJ1-6 TRBV6-1 CASSDGYSPLHF
TRBJ2-5 TRBV27 CASSHPGETQYF
TRBJ2-7 TRBV4-3 CASSQDSGSYEQYF
TRBJ1-1 TRBV27 CASSLNFNTEAFF
TRBJ2-1 TRBV30 CAWSFGTSVSNEQFF
- TRBV19 CASGTGLSYEQYF
TRBJ2-1 TRBV6-4 CASSDGYNEQFF
TRBJ2-7 TRBV5-7 CAWSPPRTESSYEQYF
TRBJ1-5 TRBV28 CASSLGAGTGSQPQHF